The entry that follows covers one T cell receptor (beta chain) sequence. Relative to the germline gene, one junction end is altered; a read error may explain this. TCRdb used MiXCR to reprocess the PCR reads, holding one entry per CDR3 protein. The repertoire holds approximately 4,900 distinct CDR3 sequences, with roughly 60% as singletons. This specimen belongs to a study of CD4 and CD8 cells across lung adenocarcinoma regions. The germline V gene encodes CDR1 MNHNS and CDR2 SASEGT. The CDR3 covers 14 residues. The patients had localized lung adenocarcinoma, a non-small cell subtype. Sample: CD4+ T cells from the center of a lung tumor. The source is a male donor with lung adenocarcinoma. The CD4 and CD8 labels of this study may be unreliable. The chain links TRBV6-1 to TRBJ2-3, with D possibly matching TRBD2 (5 bases). CDR3 sequence (DNA): TGTGCGGGGAGTGGGGAGCGCGGCCAAGATACGCAGTATTTC. Encoded protein: CAGSGERGQDTQYF.